Following are 8 T cell receptor beta chains from one sample sequenced in a study of early T cells in non-severe SARS-CoV-2 infection. TCRdb passed the 5' RACE reads through MiXCR, listing each CDR3 protein once. This table holds 40,000 to 60,000 distinct CDR3 sequences, 3.5% to 5% found once. The sample taken for sequencing was whole blood. These receptors were taken from an adult who was a healthcare worker with PCR-confirmed SARS-CoV-2 infection or an uninfected control (not recorded which).

V usage is TRBV18 and J usage is TRBJ2-5; D is ambiguous. CDR3 size: 12 residues. Trimming shortened V by 2 bases and J by 5 bases, and 6 bases separated the two germline ends. Germline CDR1 reads KGHSH; CDR2 reads LQKENI. CDR3 protein: CASSPVEETQYF. Written as DNA, the CDR3 is TGTGCCAGCTCACCAGTCGAGGAGACCCAGTACTTC. The whole variable domain, remainder taken from reference TRBV18 and TRBJ2-5, is NAGVMQNPRHLVRRRGQEARLRCSPMKGHSHVYWYRQLPEEGLKFMVYLQKENIIDESGMPKERFSAEFPKEGPSILRIQQVVRGDSAAYFCASSPVEETQYFGPGTRLLVL.

In its sample, this clonotype was seen many times. V and J are TRBV29-1 and TRBJ2-5; D perhaps matches TRBD1 (6 bases). This CDR3 has 13 amino acids. V dropped 8 bases and J dropped 4 bases, with 17 bases sitting between them. Germline CDR1 SQVTM, CDR2 ANQGSEA. The CDR3 DNA reads as TGCAGCTACTACAGGGCGTTGAGAGAGACCCAGTACTTC. Amino acid sequence: CSYYRALRETQYF.

Many counts were recorded for this clonotype. The rearrangement links TRBV6-6 to TRBJ1-1, with 8 bases that match TRBD1. V dropped 0 bases and J dropped 4; count of bases not matched to a gene: 13. The CDR3 loop spans 18 amino acids. Germline lookup yields CDR1 MNHNY and CDR2 SVGAGI (reference sequence). CDR3 sequence reads: CASSYSNLRLQGATEAFF. The CDR3 DNA sequence: TGTGCCAGCAGTTACTCGAATCTTCGTCTCCAGGGGGCCACTGAAGCTTTCTTT.

This clonotype was observed at least ten times. The rearrangement links TRBV2 to TRBJ2-1; D is perhaps TRBD2 (6 bases). The CDR3 sequence is 17 residues long. The V gene lost 0 bases and the J gene lost 7 bases, with 19 bases spanning the gap. Germline-derived CDR1 and CDR2 are SNHLY and FYNNEI. The CDR3, as DNA: TGTGCCAGCAGTGAAGCCGTTCGGCTAGCGTCGTTGAATGAGCAGTTCTTC. This sequence encodes CASSEAVRLASLNEQFF.

This clonotype was observed a handful of times. The rearrangement links TRBV7-6 to TRBJ2-1, with 10 bases identical to TRBD2. Per germline, CDR1 SGHVS and CDR2 FNYEAQ. The CDR3 has 15 amino acids. The junction had 2 bases not matched to a gene; V was cut back by 2 bases and J by 4 bases. DNA of the CDR3: TGTGCCAGCAGCTTAACTAGCGGGATTTACAATGAGCAGTTCTTC. Amino acids: CASSLTSGIYNEQFF.

This clonotype is deemed medium-sized (0.01 to 0.1%). The chain's CDR3 is CSASGTASGLYEQYF. CDR3 sequence (DNA): TGCAGTGCTTCCGGGACAGCCTCCGGACTTTACGAGCAGTACTTC. The V call is TRBV20-1, the J call TRBJ2-7; 7 bases are shared with TRBD1. Germline V gene sequence: CDR1 DFQATT, CDR2 SNEGSKA (reference sequence). The ends lost 5 bases at V and 4 bases at J; junction bases unmatched: 14. The CDR3 has 15 residues.

This clonotype was picked up many times. The chain recombines TRBV5-4 with TRBJ1-2; D call uncertain. V was shortened by 0 bases and J by 4 bases, with 16 bases between the two germline ends. The CDR3 contains 16 residues. Germline CDR1 reads SGHNT; CDR2 reads YYREEE (reference sequence). CDR3 bases: TGTGCCAGCAGCTTGGCGTCAGGCCCAACCTCCTATGGCTACACCTTC. Its protein product is CASSLASGPTSYGYTF.

This clonotype was counted many times. The chain recombines TRBV9 with TRBJ1-6; possible D gene TRBD1, 5 bases. CDR3 length equals 15 residues. Trimming cost V 9 bases and J 7 bases, with 20 bases left between them. Per germline, CDR1 SGDLS and CDR2 YYNGEE. The CDR3 here is CATAHGDGRNSPLHF. CDR3 DNA sequence: TGTGCCACAGCCCATGGGGACGGAAGAAATTCACCCCTCCACTTT.